These T cell receptor beta chains were read from a single sample in a study of cytomegalovirus exposure and HLA in healthy donors. The table came from immunoSEQ multiplex PCR; TCRdb's copy has only in-frame clones and leaves some out. The repertoire holds under 200,000 clones, 96% seen once, with around 0.9% in the top ten. The sequencing sample was made of PBMCs. The receptor source for this set is a woman aged 18-35 years in good health and CMV-seronegative. Both conserved end residues are trimmed from each CDR3.

J	V	CDR3
TRBJ2-2	TRBV6-5	ASRGGENTGELF
TRBJ1-2	TRBV7-9	ASSGVVGGLNYGYT
TRBJ2-7	TRBV5-1	ASSLGKMAGTGYSYEQY
TRBJ2-7	TRBV5-4	ASSLDLGRDRPDYEQY
TRBJ2-3	TRBV29-1	SVEVLAGTADTQY
TRBJ2-7	TRBV6-6	ASSSADRSSYEQY
TRBJ2-1	TRBV7-9	ASSSPPGQGYNEQF
TRBJ1-2	TRBV5-4	ASSARYGQGDYGYT
TRBJ1-1	TRBV29-1	SVEGDRGMNTEAF
TRBJ2-3	TRBV11-2	ASSQGAPLIY
TRBJ2-1	TRBV9	ASSSREVSYNEQF
TRBJ1-5	TRBV7-9	ASSLGQGANQPQH
TRBJ2-1	TRBV10-3	AISVNGYNEQF
TRBJ1-5	TRBV2	ASSAIGQGHQPQH
TRBJ1-2	TRBV6-6	ASSLTAGTGGYGYT
TRBJ1-2	TRBV5-6	ASSFAGSVSYGYT
TRBJ2-5	TRBV5-5	ASRRGGIVETQY
TRBJ1-4	TRBV7-6	ASSSSDATNEKLF
TRBJ1-5	TRBV16	ASSHQTGLNQPQH
TRBJ2-5	TRBV18	ASSPQWRGAEETQY
TRBJ1-3	TRBV2	ASSDQQFSGNTIY
TRBJ1-2	TRBV4-1	ASSPQAGRGGGGGYT
TRBJ1-2	TRBV9	ASSVDGQGRLYGYT
TRBJ2-7	TRBV29-1	SAQQGATYEQY
TRBJ2-7	TRBV10-2	ASSDRLAGYYEQY
TRBJ1-1	TRBV15	ATSTGQLNTEAF
TRBJ2-7	TRBV30	AWGRSSGVSYEQY
TRBJ2-5	TRBV5-4	ASSSLLAGWGETQY
TRBJ1-2	TRBV19	ASSRREGQGYVRNYGYT
TRBJ1-3	TRBV6-5	ASKYKKGAGNTIY
TRBJ1-2	TRBV19	ASREPGTGGFGYT
TRBJ1-2	TRBV13	ASSLVNSDGYT
TRBJ2-6	TRBV10-3	AITSSGANVLT
TRBJ2-5	TRBV9	ASSVAGRGETQY
TRBJ2-5	TRBV2	ASSEVTRETQY
TRBJ1-2	TRBV29-1	SAAGQSLHYGYT
TRBJ2-5	TRBV5-1	ASSPNRTPTLGETQY